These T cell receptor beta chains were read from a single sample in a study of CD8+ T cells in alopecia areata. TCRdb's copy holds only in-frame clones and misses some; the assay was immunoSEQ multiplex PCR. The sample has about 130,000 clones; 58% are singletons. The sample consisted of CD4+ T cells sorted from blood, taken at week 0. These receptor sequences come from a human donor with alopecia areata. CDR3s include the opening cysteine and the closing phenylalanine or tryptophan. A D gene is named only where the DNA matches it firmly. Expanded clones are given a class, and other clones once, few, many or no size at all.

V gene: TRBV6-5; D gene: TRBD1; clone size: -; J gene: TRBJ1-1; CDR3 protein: CASSYSWDREAFF
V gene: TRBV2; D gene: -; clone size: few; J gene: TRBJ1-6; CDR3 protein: CASSEGLVSGNSPLHF
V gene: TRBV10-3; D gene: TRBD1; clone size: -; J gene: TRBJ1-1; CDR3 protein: CAIRPFRDRGRGTEAFF
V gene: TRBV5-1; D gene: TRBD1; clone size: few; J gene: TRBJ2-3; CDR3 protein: CASSTRQGARSDTQYF
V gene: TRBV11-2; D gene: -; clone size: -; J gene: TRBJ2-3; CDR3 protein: CASSLSAGRTDTQYF
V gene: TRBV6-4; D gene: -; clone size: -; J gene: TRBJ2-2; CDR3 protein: CASSPGNGELFF
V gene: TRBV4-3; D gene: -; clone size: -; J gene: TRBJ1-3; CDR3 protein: CASSQDRGAVGNTIYF
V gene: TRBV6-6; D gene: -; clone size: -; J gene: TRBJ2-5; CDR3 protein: CASSYVDEAQYF
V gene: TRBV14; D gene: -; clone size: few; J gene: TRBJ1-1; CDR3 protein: CASSQVLMNTEAFF
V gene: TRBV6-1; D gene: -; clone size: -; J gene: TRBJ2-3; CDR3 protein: CASKGRAHSTDTQYF
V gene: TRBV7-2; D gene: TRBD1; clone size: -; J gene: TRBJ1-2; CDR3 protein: CASRIKGDSNGYTF
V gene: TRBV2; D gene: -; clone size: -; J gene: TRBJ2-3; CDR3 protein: CASSGQGTDTQYF
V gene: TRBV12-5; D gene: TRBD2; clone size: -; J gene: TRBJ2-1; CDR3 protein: CASGEGLAGGSEQFF
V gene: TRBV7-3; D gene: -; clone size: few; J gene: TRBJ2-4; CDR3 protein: CARPGFKNIQYF
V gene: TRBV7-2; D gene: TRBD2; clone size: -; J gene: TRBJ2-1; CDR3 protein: CASSPLAGAYNEQFF
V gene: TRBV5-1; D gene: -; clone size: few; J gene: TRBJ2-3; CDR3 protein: CASSWEQDTSTDTQYF
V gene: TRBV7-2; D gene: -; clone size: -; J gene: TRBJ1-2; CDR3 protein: CASSLDSATNNYGYTF
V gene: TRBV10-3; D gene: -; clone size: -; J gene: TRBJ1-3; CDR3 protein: CAISQQGSGNTIYF
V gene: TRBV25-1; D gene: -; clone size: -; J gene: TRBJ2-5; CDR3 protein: CASSGFRALEKETQYF
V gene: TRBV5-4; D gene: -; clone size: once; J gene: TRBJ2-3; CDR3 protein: CASSQDREDTQYF
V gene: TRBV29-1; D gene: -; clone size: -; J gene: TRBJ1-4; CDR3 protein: CSVGLGRATNEKLFF
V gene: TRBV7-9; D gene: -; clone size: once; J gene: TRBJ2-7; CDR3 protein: CASTRGGSYEQYF
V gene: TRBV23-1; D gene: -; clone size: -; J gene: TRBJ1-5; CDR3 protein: CASSLGYSNQPQHF
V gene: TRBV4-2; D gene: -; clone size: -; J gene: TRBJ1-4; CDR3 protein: CASSQESGANEKLFF
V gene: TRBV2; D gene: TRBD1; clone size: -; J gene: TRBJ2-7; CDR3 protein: CASSIQRDRGLAPSF
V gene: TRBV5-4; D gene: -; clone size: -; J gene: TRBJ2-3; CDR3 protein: CASSAGVTTDTQYF
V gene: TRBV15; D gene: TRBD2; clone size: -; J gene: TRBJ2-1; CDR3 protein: CATSNVGGGYNEQFF
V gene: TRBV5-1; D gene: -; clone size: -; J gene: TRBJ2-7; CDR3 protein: CASSLGSEAYEQYF
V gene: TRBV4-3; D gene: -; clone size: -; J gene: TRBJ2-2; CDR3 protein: CASSRRAGELFF
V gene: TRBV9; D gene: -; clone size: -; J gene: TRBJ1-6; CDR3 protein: CASSVAQSSYNSPLHF
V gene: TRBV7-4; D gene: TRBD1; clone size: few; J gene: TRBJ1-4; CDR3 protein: CASSGTGCGDLDEKLFF
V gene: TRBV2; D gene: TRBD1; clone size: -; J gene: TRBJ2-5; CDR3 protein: CASGKSRGRETQYF
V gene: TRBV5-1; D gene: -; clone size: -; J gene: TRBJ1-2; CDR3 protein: CASSADPVFGVNYGYTF
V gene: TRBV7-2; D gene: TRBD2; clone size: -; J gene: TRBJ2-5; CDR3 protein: CASSVAPSGGNGETQYF
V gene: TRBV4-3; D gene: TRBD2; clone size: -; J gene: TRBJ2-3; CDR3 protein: CASSQDTSGRADTQYF
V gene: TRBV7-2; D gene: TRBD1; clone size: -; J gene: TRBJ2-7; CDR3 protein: CASSLRQGGYEQYF
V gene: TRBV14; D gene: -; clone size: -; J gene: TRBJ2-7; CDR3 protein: CASSQTRALYEQYF
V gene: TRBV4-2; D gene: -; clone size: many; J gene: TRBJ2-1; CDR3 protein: CASSSTFSGSMGSEQFF
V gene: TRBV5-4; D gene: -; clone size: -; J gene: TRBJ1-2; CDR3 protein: CASSLARVEGYTF